Listed below are T cell receptor beta chains from one sample, sequenced in a study of graft-versus-host responses after intestinal transplantation. This table comes from immunoSEQ multiplex PCR, and its TCRdb copy is limited to in-frame clones, with some not included. The sample lists over 80,000 clones; 86% were seen once. The input for sequencing was PBMCs, taken 255 days after intestinal transplant. These TCRs come from a human patient who received an intestinal transplant, so some T cells may come from the graft donor. Both conserved end residues are part of each CDR3. The order of the fields is clone size, D gene, J gene, V gene, CDR3 DNA, CDR3 protein. The D gene is left open where the match is weak. Size values are once, few and many counts, or a class for expanded clones, and some rows have none.

>.|.|TRBJ2-2|TRBV30
TGTGCCTGGAGTGTACTTCAGGGGGGGCCCGGGGAGCTGTTTTTT
CAWSVLQGGPGELFF
>.|.|TRBJ2-1|TRBV9
TGTGCCAGCAGCGTAGCTAGTGGGGTTGAGCAGTTCTTC
CASSVASGVEQFF
>.|.|TRBJ1-2|TRBV9
TGTGCCAGCAGCGTAGAGGCCGGTAACTATGGCTACACCTTC
CASSVEAGNYGYTF
>.|.|TRBJ2-3|TRBV2
TGTGCCAGCAGGGAAAACCAGGATGCAGATACGCAGTATTTT
CASRENQDADTQYF
>.|.|TRBJ2-5|TRBV15
TGTGCCACCAGCATATTCCTCGGGGGTCCAGAGACCCAGTACTTC
CATSIFLGGPETQYF
>.|.|TRBJ1-2|TRBV5-5
TGTGCCAGCAGCTTGGAGCGCAGGGACTATGGCTACACCTTC
CASSLERRDYGYTF
>.|.|TRBJ2-3|TRBV29-1
TGCAGCGCCCGAAGTGGGGTAAGCACAGATACGCAGTATTTT
CSARSGVSTDTQYF
>.|.|TRBJ2-4|TRBV28
TGTGCCAGCAGTCCGTTGGGGGGGCTAGCCAAAAACATTCAGTACTTC
CASSPLGGLAKNIQYF
>few|.|TRBJ1-5|TRBV4-1
TGCGCCAGCAGCCAAACAGGGCTTGGCAATCAGCCCCAGCATTTT
CASSQTGLGNQPQHF
>.|TRBD1|TRBJ2-5|TRBV6-5
TGTGCCAGCAGTCTCGGACAGGGTCAGGAGACCCAGTACTTC
CASSLGQGQETQYF
>.|TRBD1|TRBJ2-6|TRBV5-8
TGTGCCAGCAGCGGGGACAGGGGGCGACGTGGGGCCAACGTCCTGACTTTC
CASSGDRGRRGANVLTF
>.|TRBD2|TRBJ2-5|TRBV19
TGTGCCAGTAGTATTGTAGCGGGGGACTACGAGGAGACCCAGTACTTC
CASSIVAGDYEETQYF
>.|.|TRBJ1-1|TRBV11-2
TGTGCCAGCAGCTGGGGTAGTCACACTGAAGCTTTCTTT
CASSWGSHTEAFF
>.|TRBD2|TRBJ2-7|TRBV25-1
TGTGCCAGCAGTGTTGGCCCCGGGACTAGGCCCTCCTACGAGCAGTACTTC
CASSVGPGTRPSYEQYF
>once|.|TRBJ1-1|TRBV4-3
TGCGCCAGCAGCCTTTCCGAGGGGTTCTGGACTGAAGCTTTCTTT
CASSLSEGFWTEAFF
>.|.|TRBJ2-1|TRBV10-3
TGTGCCATCAGCCCCCCTGGAGATGAGCAGTTCTTC
CAISPPGDEQFF
>.|TRBD1|TRBJ1-1|TRBV15
TGTGCCACCAGCAGCGACAGGGTGAGGACTGAAGCTTTCTTT
CATSSDRVRTEAFF
>once|.|TRBJ1-1|TRBV5-1
TGCGCCAGCAGCTTGGGGGTGGGACGGGAAGCTTTCTTT
CASSLGVGREAFF
>.|.|TRBJ2-1|TRBV28
TGTGCCAGCAGACCTCCACAGGGATGGGTGAGGAATGAGCAGTTCTTC
CASRPPQGWVRNEQFF
>.|.|TRBJ2-7|TRBV9
TGTGCCAGCAGCCCCAGTCCCGGGACCTACGAGCAGTACTTC
CASSPSPGTYEQYF
>.|TRBD1|TRBJ1-6|TRBV27
TGTGCCAGCAGTTTGAGCCAGGGGGGACCCCTCCACTTT
CASSLSQGGPLHF
>.|.|TRBJ1-3|TRBV28
TGTGCCAGCAGTTTCCCAGGGGAAGGAAACACCATATATTTT
CASSFPGEGNTIYF
>.|.|TRBJ2-3|TRBV6-5
TGTGCCAGCAAGGGAGGGGGCTCTACGCAGTATTTT
CASKGGGSTQYF
>.|.|TRBJ1-4|TRBV6-5
TGTGCCAGCACCTTATCCGGGACTCCTAATGAAAAACTGTTTTTT
CASTLSGTPNEKLFF
>.|.|TRBJ2-5|TRBV19
TGTGCCAGTAAGGGGGAGAGGGGTACCCAGTACTTC
CASKGERGTQYF
>.|.|TRBJ1-4|TRBV4-2
TGTGCCAGCAGCCAAGATAAAGAAAAACTGTTTTTT
CASSQDKEKLFF
>.|TRBD1|TRBJ2-7|TRBV28
TGTGCCAGCAGTTCCATGACAGGGGCCCCGGTGGGCGAGCAGTACTTC
CASSSMTGAPVGEQYF
>.|.|TRBJ1-1|TRBV5-6
TGTGCCAGCAGCTTAAGAAGACTGACCCTGCTGAACACTGAAGCTTTCTTT
CASSLRRLTLLNTEAFF
>.|TRBD2|TRBJ2-3|TRBV10-3
TGTGCCATCAGTGAGCCGTTAGCGGGGACAGATACGCAGTATTTT
CAISEPLAGTDTQYF
>.|.|TRBJ2-2|TRBV4-1
TGCGCCAGCAGCCCTCGAGGAAACCAGCTGTTTTTT
CASSPRGNQLFF
>.|.|TRBJ1-1|TRBV7-9
TGTGCCAGCAGCCTAAGGGACATGATATCGGCTTTCTTT
CASSLRDMISAFF
>few|TRBD2|TRBJ2-1|TRBV19
TGTGCCAGTAGTCTCCTGACTAGCGGGAGTGGAAATGAGCAGTTCTTC
CASSLLTSGSGNEQFF
>.|TRBD1|TRBJ2-1|TRBV10-3
TGTGCCATCACGGACAGGGAAGGATATGAGCAGTTCTTC
CAITDREGYEQFF
>.|.|TRBJ2-1|TRBV27
TGTGCCAGCATGGCCCGAGAGGGATGGTACAATGAGCAGTTCTTC
CASMAREGWYNEQFF
>.|TRBD2|TRBJ2-5|TRBV2
TGTGCCAGCAGTGGGACTAGCGGGGGTGAGACCCAGTACTTC
CASSGTSGGETQYF
>.|.|TRBJ2-3|TRBV6-6
TGTGCCAGCAGTTACAGGGCAGGGTACACAGATACGCAGTATTTT
CASSYRAGYTDTQYF
>.|.|TRBJ1-1|TRBV7-8
TGTGCCAGCAGCCCTCAACAGGGTCGCCGGACTGAAGCTTTCTTT
CASSPQQGRRTEAFF
>.|.|TRBJ2-5|TRBV9
TGTGCCAGCAGCGTAGCAGGCGGGGCGGCCGCGGAGACCCAGTACTTC
CASSVAGGAAAETQYF
>.|.|TRBJ2-4|TRBV5-4
TGTGCCAGCAGCTTGACAGGGGCCAAAAACATTCAGTACTTC
CASSLTGAKNIQYF
>.|.|TRBJ1-5|TRBV28
TGTGCCAGCAGCCCCGGGGGCGGGGGCAGGCAGCCCCAGCATTTT
CASSPGGGGRQPQHF
>.|.|TRBJ2-3|TRBV6-1
TGTGCCAGCAGTGAGGATGAGACAGGCATCACAGATACGCAGTATTTT
CASSEDETGITDTQYF
>.|.|TRBJ2-7|TRBV28
TGTGCCAGCAGTTTGCAGGACTTTTCCTACGAGCAGTACTTC
CASSLQDFSYEQYF
>.|.|TRBJ2-1|TRBV5-4
TGTGCCAGCAGCTCGATATATACCCCCGTAGAATATACCCCCAATGAGCAGTTCTTC
CASSSIYTPVEYTPNEQFF
>once|.|TRBJ2-2|TRBV9
TGTGCCAGCAGCCCGCCGAACACCGGGGAGCTGTTTTTT
CASSPPNTGELFF
>.|.|TRBJ1-2|TRBV29-1
TGCAGCGTTGCTATGGGTAGAGGCTACACCTTC
CSVAMGRGYTF
>few|TRBD1|TRBJ2-7|TRBV6-5
TGTGCCAGCAGTTCGGACAGGGTGCTCTTACGAGGCGAGCAGTACTTC
CASSSDRVLLRGEQYF